This T cell receptor beta chain came from a study of cytomegalovirus exposure and HLA in healthy donors. The overall study: HLA-typed donors were the source of about 85 million unique TCRs held in an early data release.

With regard to this clone: The target antigen is unknown.

Study results and limitations: TCR beta sequences reportedly predicted most subjects' HLA-A and HLA-B alleles accurately. Exclusion as indistinguishable affected some V segments, including TRBV6-2 and TRBV6-3.

The PCR ran on 60 Vbeta and 13 Jbeta primers. Sequencing used immunoSEQ multiplex PCR; TCRdb keeps in-frame clones, though not all of them. Its listing shows about 160,000 clones. This cohort consisted of healthy bone marrow donors. The CDR3 covers 15 residues. The germline V and J ends were trimmed by 0 bases and 3 bases, with 10 bases remaining between them. CDR1 and CDR2 from the germline V gene are SGHTS and YDEGEE. The sample comprised PBMCs. This rearrangement joins TRBV5-8 to TRBJ1-5; maybe TRBD1 (5 bases). This TCR was recovered from a woman aged 55 to 70 in good health and CMV-seronegative. Here the CDR3 reads CASSLGGRFNQPQHF. The CDR3 DNA reads as TGTGCCAGCAGCTTGGGGGGCAGGTTCAATCAGCCCCAGCATTTT.